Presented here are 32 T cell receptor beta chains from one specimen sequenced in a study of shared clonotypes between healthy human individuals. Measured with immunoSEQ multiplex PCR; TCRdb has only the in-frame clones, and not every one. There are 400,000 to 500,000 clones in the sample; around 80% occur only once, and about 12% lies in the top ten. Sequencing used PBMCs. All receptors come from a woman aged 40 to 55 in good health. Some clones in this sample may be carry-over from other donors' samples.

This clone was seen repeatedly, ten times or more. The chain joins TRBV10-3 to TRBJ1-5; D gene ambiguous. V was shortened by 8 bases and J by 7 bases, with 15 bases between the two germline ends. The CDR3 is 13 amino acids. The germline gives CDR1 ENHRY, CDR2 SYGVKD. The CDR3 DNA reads TGTGCCATCGGGCGGGCGGTGGGACAGCCCCAGCATTTT. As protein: CAIGRAVGQPQHF.

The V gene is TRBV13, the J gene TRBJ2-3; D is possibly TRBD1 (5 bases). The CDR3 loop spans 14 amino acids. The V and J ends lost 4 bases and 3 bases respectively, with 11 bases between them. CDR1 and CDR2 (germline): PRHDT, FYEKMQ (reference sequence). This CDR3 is CASSSRAGTDTQYF. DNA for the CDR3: TGTGCCAGCAGCTCAAGGGCAGGGACAGATACGCAGTATTTT.

CDR3 region: CASRETSGRMNEQFF. CDR3 in DNA: TGTGCCAGCAGGGAAACTAGCGGGAGGATGAATGAGCAGTTCTTC. The V gene is TRBV2, the J gene TRBJ2-1; 12 positions agree with TRBD2. The CDR3 contains 15 residues. Trimming at V came to 6 bases and at J to 7 bases, leaving 7 bases not matched to a gene. Germline-derived CDR1 and CDR2 are SNHLY and FYNNEI.

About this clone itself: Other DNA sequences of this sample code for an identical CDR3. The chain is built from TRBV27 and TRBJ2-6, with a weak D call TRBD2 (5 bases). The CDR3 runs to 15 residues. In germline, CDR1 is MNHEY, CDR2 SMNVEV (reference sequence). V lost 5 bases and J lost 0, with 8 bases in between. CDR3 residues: CASSTGNSGANVLTF. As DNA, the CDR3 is TGTGCCAGCAGTACGGGAAACTCTGGGGCCAACGTCCTGACTTTC.

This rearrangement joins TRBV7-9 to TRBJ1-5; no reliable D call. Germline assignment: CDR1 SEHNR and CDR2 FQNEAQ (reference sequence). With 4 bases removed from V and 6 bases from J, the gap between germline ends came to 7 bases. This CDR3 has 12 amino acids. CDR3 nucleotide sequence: TGTGCCAGCAGCTCGGGTTTTCAGCCCCAGCATTTT. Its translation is CASSSGFQPQHF.

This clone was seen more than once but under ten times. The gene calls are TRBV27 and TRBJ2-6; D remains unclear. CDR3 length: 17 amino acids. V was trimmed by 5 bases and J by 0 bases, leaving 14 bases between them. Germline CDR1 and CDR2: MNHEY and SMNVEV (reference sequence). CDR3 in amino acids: CASSRPTDNSGANVLTF. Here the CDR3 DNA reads TGTGCCAGCAGTCGACCGACGGATAACTCTGGGGCCAACGTCCTGACTTTC. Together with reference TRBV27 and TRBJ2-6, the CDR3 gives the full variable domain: EAQVTQNPRYLITVTGKKLTVTCSQNMNHEYMSWYRQDPGLGLRQIYYSMNVEVTDKGDVPEGYKVSRKEKRNFPLILESPSPNQTSLYFCASSRPTDNSGANVLTFGAGSRLTVL.

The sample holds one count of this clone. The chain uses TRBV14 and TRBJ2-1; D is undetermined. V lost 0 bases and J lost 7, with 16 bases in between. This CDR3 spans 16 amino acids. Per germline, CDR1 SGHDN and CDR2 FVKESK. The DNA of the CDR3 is TGTGCCAGCAGCCAAGAGTTTGGCCACGGAAGGAATGAGCAGTTCTTC. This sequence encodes CASSQEFGHGRNEQFF.

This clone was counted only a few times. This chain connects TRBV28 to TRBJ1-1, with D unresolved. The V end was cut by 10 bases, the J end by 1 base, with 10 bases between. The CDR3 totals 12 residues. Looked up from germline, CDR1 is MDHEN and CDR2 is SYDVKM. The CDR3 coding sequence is TGTGCCACCTTCAAGCCGAACACTGAAGCTTTCTTT. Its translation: CATFKPNTEAFF. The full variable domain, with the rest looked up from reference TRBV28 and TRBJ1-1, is DVKVTQSSRYLVKRTGEKVFLECVQDMDHENMFWYRQDPGLGLRLIYFSYDVKMKEKGDIPEGYSVSREKKERFSLILESASTNQTSMYLCATFKPNTEAFFGQGTRLTVV.

For the CDR3, the DNA is TGCGCCAGCAGCATAACGGGACTACATAACGGGGAGCTGTTTTTT. It encodes CASSITGLHNGELFF. The V call is TRBV5-1, the J call TRBJ2-2, with TRBD2 matching over 7 bases. This CDR3 contains 15 residues. Germline CDR1 SGHRS, CDR2 YFSETQ. J gave up 7 bases and V 4 bases, and 10 bases lay outside the gene matches.

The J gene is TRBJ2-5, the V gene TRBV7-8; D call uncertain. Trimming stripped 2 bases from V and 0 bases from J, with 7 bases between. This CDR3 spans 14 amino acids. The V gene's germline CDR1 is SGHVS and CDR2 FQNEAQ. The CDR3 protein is CASSLSPYQETQYF. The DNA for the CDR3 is TGTGCCAGCAGCTTATCGCCGTACCAAGAGACCCAGTACTTC.

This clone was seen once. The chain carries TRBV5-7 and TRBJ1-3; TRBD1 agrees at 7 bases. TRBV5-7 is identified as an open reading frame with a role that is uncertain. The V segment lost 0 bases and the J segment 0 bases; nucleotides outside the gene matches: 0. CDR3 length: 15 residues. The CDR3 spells CASSLAGGSGNTIYF. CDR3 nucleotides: TGTGCCAGCAGCTTGGCAGGGGGCTCTGGAAACACCATATATTTT.

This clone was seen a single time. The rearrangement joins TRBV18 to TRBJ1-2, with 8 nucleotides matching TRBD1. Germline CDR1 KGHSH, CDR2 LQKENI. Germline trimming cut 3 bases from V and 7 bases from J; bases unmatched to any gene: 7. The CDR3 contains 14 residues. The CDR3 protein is CASSPRTGNFGYTF. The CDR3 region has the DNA TGTGCCAGCTCACCGAGGACAGGGAATTTTGGCTACACCTTC. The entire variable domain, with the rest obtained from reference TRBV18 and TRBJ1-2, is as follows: NAGVMQNPRHLVRRRGQEARLRCSPMKGHSHVYWYRQLPEEGLKFMVYLQKENIIDESGMPKERFSAEFPKEGPSILRIQQVVRGDSAAYFCASSPRTGNFGYTFGSGTRLTVV.

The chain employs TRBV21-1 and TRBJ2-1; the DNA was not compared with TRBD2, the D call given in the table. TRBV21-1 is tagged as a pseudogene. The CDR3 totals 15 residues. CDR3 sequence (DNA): TGTGCCAGCAAGAGGGCGGGAGGAGTCTTCAATGAGCAGTTCTTC. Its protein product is CASKRAGGVFNEQFF.

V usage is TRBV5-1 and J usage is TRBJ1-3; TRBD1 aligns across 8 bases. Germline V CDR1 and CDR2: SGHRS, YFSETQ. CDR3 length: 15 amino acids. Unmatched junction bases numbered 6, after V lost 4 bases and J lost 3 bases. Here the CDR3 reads CASSPVTGGGNTIYF. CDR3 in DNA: TGCGCCAGCAGCCCGGTAACAGGGGGTGGAAACACCATATATTTT.

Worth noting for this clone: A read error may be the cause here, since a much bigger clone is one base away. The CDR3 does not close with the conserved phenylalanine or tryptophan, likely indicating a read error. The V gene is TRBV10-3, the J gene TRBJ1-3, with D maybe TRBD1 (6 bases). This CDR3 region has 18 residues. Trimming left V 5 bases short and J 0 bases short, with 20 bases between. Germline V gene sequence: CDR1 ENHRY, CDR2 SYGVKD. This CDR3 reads CAISSTGIPRSSGNTIYS. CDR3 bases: TGTGCCATCAGTTCGACAGGTATCCCCAGATCCTCTGGAAACACCATATATTCT.

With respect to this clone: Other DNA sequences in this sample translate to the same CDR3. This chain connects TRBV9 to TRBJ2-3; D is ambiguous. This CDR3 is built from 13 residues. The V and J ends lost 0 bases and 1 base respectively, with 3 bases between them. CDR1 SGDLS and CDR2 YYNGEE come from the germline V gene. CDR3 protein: CASSVEGTDTQYF. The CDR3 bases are TGTGCCAGCAGCGTAGAAGGCACAGATACGCAGTATTTT.

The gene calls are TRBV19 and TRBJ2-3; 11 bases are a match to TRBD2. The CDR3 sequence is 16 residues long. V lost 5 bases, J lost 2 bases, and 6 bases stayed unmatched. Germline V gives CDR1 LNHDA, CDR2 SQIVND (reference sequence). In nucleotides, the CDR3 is TGTGCCAGTAGTCAGATAGCGGGGGGGGCCACAGATACGCAGTATTTT. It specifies CASSQIAGGATDTQYF.

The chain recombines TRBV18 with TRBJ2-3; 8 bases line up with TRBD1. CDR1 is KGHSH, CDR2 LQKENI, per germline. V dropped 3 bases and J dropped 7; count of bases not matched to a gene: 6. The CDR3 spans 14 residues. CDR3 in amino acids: CASSPSDRANTQYF. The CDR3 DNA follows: TGTGCCAGCTCACCGTCGGACAGGGCCAATACGCAGTATTTT.

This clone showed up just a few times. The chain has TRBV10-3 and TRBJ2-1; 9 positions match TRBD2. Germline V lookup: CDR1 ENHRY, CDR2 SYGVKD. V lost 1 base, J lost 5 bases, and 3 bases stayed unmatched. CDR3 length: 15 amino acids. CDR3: CAISEFSGRDNEQFF. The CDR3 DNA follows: TGTGCCATCAGTGAGTTTAGCGGGAGAGACAATGAGCAGTTCTTC.

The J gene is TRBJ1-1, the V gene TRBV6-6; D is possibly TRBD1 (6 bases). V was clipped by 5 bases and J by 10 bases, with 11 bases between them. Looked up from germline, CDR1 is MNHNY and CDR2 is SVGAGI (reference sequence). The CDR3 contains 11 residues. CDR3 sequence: CASSQGFGAFF. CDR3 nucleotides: TGTGCCAGCAGTCAGGGGTTCGGAGCTTTCTTT.

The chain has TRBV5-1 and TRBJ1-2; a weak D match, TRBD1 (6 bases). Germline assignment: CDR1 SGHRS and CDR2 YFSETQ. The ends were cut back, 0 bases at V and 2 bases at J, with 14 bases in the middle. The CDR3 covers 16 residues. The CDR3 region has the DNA TGCGCCAGCAGCTTGGAGGGGGGATCCATCAACTATGGCTACACCTTC. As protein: CASSLEGGSINYGYTF.

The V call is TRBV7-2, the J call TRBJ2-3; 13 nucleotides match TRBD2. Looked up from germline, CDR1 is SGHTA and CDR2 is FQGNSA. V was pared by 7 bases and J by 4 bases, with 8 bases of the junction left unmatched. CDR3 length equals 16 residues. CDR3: CASKSGLAGAPDTQYF. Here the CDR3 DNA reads TGTGCCAGCAAATCTGGACTAGCGGGAGCACCAGATACGCAGTATTTT.

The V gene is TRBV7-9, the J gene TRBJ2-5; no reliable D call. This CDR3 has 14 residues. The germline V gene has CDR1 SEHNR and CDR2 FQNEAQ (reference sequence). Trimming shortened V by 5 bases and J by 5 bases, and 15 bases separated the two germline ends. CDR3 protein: CASSPRSELETQYF. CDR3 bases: TGTGCCAGCAGCCCACGGTCAGAGCTGGAGACCCAGTACTTC. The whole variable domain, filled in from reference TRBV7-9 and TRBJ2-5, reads DTGVSQNPRHKITKRGQNVTFRCDPISEHNRLYWYRQTLGQGPEFLTYFQNEAQLEKSRLLSDRFSAERPKGSFSTLEIQRTEQGDSAMYLCASSPRSELETQYFGPGTRLLVL.

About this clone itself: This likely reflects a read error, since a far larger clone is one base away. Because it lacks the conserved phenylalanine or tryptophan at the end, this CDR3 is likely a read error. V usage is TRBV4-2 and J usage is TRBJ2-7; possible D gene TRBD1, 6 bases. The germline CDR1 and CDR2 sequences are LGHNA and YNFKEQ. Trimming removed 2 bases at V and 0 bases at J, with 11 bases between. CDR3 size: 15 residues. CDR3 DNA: TGTGCCAGCAGCCAAACCCAGGGGAGCTCCTACGAGCAGTACTCC. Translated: CASSQTQGSSYEQYS.

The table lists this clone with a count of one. The CDR3 spells CASSSDRVVAEAFF. DNA for the CDR3: TGTGCCAGCAGCTCGGACAGGGTGGTGGCTGAAGCTTTCTTT. The gene calls are TRBV7-2 and TRBJ1-1; TRBD1 aligns across 8 bases. Germline CDR1 is SGHTA and CDR2 is FQGNSA. Germline trimming cut 4 bases from V and 6 bases from J; bases unmatched to any gene: 7. The CDR3 contains 14 residues.

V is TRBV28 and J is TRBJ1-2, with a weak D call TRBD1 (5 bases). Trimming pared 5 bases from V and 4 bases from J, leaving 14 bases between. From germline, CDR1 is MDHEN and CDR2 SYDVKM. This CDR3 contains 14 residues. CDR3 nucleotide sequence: TGTGCCAGCAGTCAGACCGGGACCTTCTATGGCTACACCTTC. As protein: CASSQTGTFYGYTF.

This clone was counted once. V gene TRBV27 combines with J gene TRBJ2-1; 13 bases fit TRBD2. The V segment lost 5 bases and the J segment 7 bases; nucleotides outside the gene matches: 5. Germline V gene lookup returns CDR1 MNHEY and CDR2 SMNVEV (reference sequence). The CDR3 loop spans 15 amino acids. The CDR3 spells CASSLRTSGRNEQFF. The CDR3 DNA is TGTGCCAGCAGTCTCCGGACTAGCGGGAGAAATGAGCAGTTCTTC.

The CDR3 region has the DNA TGTGCCAGCAGCTTTCGAGGTAACAAAGGAGGCGAGCAGTACTTC. Its translation: CASSFRGNKGGEQYF. The chain recombines TRBV7-6 with TRBJ2-7; a possible D gene is TRBD2 (5 bases). The V gene's germline CDR1 is SGHVS and CDR2 FNYEAQ. The V end was cut by 3 bases, the J end by 6 bases, with 18 bases between. The CDR3 loop spans 15 amino acids.

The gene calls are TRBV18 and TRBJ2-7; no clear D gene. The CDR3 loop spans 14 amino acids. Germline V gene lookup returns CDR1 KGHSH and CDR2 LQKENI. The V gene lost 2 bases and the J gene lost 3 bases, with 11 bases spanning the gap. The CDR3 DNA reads TGTGCCAGCTCACCAGGGCAGATTAACTACGAGCAGTACTTC. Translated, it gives CASSPGQINYEQYF.

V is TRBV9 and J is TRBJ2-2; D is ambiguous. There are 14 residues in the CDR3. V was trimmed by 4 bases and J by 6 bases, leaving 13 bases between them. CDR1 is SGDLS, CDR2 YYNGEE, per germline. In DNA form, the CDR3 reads TGTGCCAGCAGCCCGGGCCTTCTGGCCGGGGAGCTGTTTTTT. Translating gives CASSPGLLAGELFF. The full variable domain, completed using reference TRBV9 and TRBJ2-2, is DSGVTQTPKHLITATGQRVTLRCSPRSGDLSVYWYQQSLDQGLQFLIQYYNGEERAKGNILERFSAQQFPDLHSELNLSSLELGDSALYFCASSPGLLAGELFFGEGSRLTVL.

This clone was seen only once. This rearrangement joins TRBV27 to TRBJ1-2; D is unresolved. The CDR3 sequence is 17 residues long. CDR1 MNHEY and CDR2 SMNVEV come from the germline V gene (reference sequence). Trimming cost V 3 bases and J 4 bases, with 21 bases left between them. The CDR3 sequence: CASSFNEGYRRLYGYTF. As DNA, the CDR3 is TGTGCCAGCAGTTTCAACGAAGGGTACCGCCGACTCTATGGCTACACCTTC.

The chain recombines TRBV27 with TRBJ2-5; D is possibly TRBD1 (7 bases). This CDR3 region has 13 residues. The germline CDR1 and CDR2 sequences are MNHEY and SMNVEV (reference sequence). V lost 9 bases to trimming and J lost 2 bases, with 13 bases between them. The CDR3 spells CASKQGGQETQYF. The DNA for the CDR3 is TGTGCCAGTAAGCAGGGGGGACAAGAGACCCAGTACTTC.